This T cell receptor beta chain emerged from a study of siplizumab effects on memory and regulatory T cells. Study outcomes and limitations: Sequences that were alloreactive and traceable to unstimulated CD4+ memory cells were significantly reduced by siplizumab. Whether proliferating Tregs in siplizumab cultures suppress was not functionally confirmed. Apparently more diverse than memory cells, naive T cells also seemed major alloresponse contributors.

In regard to this clone: The antigen is unknown.

Germline-derived CDR1 and CDR2 are SGHRS and YFSETQ. Trimming took off 1 base at V and 0 bases at J, with 8 bases between the two ends. The CDR3 contains 14 residues. TCR templates, roughly 10^5 per sample, were assayed. Sequencing used immunoSEQ multiplex PCR; TCRdb keeps in-frame clones, though not all of them. In the table there are 100,000 to 110,000 clones, around 93% of which are singletons. This chain uses TRBV5-1 with TRBJ2-7; D not resolved. Sequenced sample: non-Treg CD4+ T cells sorted from blood. This clonotype was sampled from a human donor in good health. CDR3: CASSLIQSSYEQYF. The CDR3 region has the DNA TGCGCCAGCAGCTTGATACAGAGCTCCTACGAGCAGTACTTC.